What follows are 17 T cell receptor beta chains derived from one specimen sequenced in a study of cytomegalovirus exposure and HLA in healthy donors. Use of 60 Vbeta and 13 Jbeta primers characterized the PCR. Clones were read by immunoSEQ multiplex PCR, and TCRdb kept only the in-frame ones, dropping some. The table includes hundreds of thousands of clones, 70% to 80% detected once. What was sequenced was PBMCs. All receptors come from a male donor in good health and CMV-seronegative.

This chain connects TRBV7-2 to TRBJ2-5; 12 positions agree with TRBD2. Germline V lookup: CDR1 SGHTA, CDR2 FQGNSA. The CDR3 consists of 15 residues. V gave up 3 bases and J gave up 4 bases; unmatched junction bases: 3. This CDR3 is CASSLTSGRGETQYF. CDR3 nucleotides: TGTGCCAGCAGCTTGACTAGCGGGAGAGGAGAGACCCAGTACTTC.

J is TRBJ2-2 and V is TRBV9; 9 bases are a match to TRBD2. Trimming at V came to 3 bases and at J to 0 bases, leaving 6 bases not matched to a gene. CDR3 length: 17 residues. Germline loops: CDR1 SGDLS, CDR2 YYNGEE. CDR3 sequence: CASSASGRRANTGELFF. The CDR3 nucleotides read TGTGCCAGCAGCGCCAGCGGGAGGCGCGCGAACACCGGGGAGCTGTTTTTT. Drawing the rest from reference TRBV9 and TRBJ2-2, the complete variable domain is DSGVTQTPKHLITATGQRVTLRCSPRSGDLSVYWYQQSLDQGLQFLIQYYNGEERAKGNILERFSAQQFPDLHSELNLSSLELGDSALYFCASSASGRRANTGELFFGEGSRLTVL.

This clone was recorded once. The chain has TRBV5-8 and TRBJ2-5; TRBD1 is a possible D gene (5 bases). CDR1 and CDR2 from the germline V gene are SGHTS and YDEGEE. The CDR3 sequence is 14 residues long. V lost 1 base and J lost 5, with 12 bases in between. The CDR3 loop reads CASSLFGPGETQYF. CDR3 nucleotide sequence: TGTGCCAGCAGCTTGTTCGGCCCAGGGGAGACCCAGTACTTC. The full variable domain, its missing parts supplied by reference TRBV5-8 and TRBJ2-5, is EAGVTQSPTHLIKTRGQQATLRCSPISGHTSVYWYQQALGLGLQFLLWYDEGEERNRGNFPPRFSGRQFPNYSSELNVNALELEDSALYLCASSLFGPGETQYFGPGTRLLVL.

The chain joins TRBV6-5 to TRBJ2-7, with 11 positions matching TRBD2. The CDR3 has 13 amino acids. Germline V lookup: CDR1 MNHEY, CDR2 SVGAGI. V gave up 6 bases and J gave up 5 bases; unmatched junction bases: 3. The CDR3 DNA follows: TGTGCCAGCAGCTTACTAGCGGGAGACGAGCAGTACTTC. This gives the protein CASSLLAGDEQYF.

V and J are TRBV9 and TRBJ1-2; D is unclear. The CDR3 has 13 amino acids. The germline gives CDR1 SGDLS, CDR2 YYNGEE. V was shortened by 2 bases and J by 1 base, with 6 bases between the two germline ends. The CDR3 protein is CASSVTVNYGYTF. CDR3 coding DNA: TGTGCCAGCAGCGTCACAGTTAACTATGGCTACACCTTC. The entire variable domain, with the rest obtained from reference TRBV9 and TRBJ1-2, is as follows: DSGVTQTPKHLITATGQRVTLRCSPRSGDLSVYWYQQSLDQGLQFLIQYYNGEERAKGNILERFSAQQFPDLHSELNLSSLELGDSALYFCASSVTVNYGYTFGSGTRLTVV.

The CDR3 is CASSPTRIDTQYF. CDR3 sequence (DNA): TGTGCCAGCAGCCCGACTAGGATCGATACGCAGTATTTT. V and J are TRBV4-2 and TRBJ2-3; D perhaps matches TRBD2 (6 bases). V lost 4 bases and J lost 6, with 11 bases in between. This CDR3 region has 13 residues. Germline lookup yields CDR1 LGHNA and CDR2 YNFKEQ.

By share of the sample, this clone is medium-sized. The rearrangement links TRBV23-1 to TRBJ2-7; D may be TRBD1 (5 bases). TRBV23-1 is marked as an open reading frame, function uncertain. The CDR3 sequence is 15 residues long. The V end was cut by 0 bases, the J end by 3 bases, with 12 bases between. CDR3 sequence reads: CASSQSRSRDYEQYF. The CDR3 coding sequence is TGCGCCAGCAGTCAATCGAGATCCAGGGACTACGAGCAGTACTTC.

The genes are TRBV6-5 and TRBJ2-7; D is undetermined. The ends were cut back, 6 bases at V and 0 bases at J, with 6 bases in the middle. The CDR3 length is 12 residues. CDR1 is MNHEY and CDR2 is SVGAGI in the germline V gene. The chain's CDR3 is CASSPNSYEQYF. CDR3 DNA sequence: TGTGCCAGCAGCCCCAACTCCTACGAGCAGTACTTC.

V and J are TRBV9 and TRBJ2-5; TRBD1 is a possible D gene (5 bases). The CDR3 is 16 amino acids. Looked up from germline, CDR1 is SGDLS and CDR2 is YYNGEE. The V gene lost 0 bases and the J gene lost 0 bases, with 12 bases spanning the gap. Written as DNA, the CDR3 is TGTGCCAGCAGCGTAGTGGGCCTCAGGGACCAAGAGACCCAGTACTTC. Translated, it gives CASSVVGLRDQETQYF.

This clone was picked up one time. The chain joins TRBV6-4 to TRBJ2-3; D unclear. This CDR3 has 17 amino acids. Germline V CDR1 and CDR2: MRHNA, SNTAGT. Trimming took 2 bases from V and 1 from J, leaving 16 bases between them. The CDR3 DNA reads TGTGCCAGCAGTGACCTTCCGTACTCCATACGCACAGATACGCAGTATTTT. This gives the protein CASSDLPYSIRTDTQYF.

This clone was seen a handful of times. This chain joins TRBV28 and TRBJ1-5; D possibly corresponds to TRBD1 (6 bases). V lost 6 bases and J 0 bases, leaving 12 bases between the germline ends. CDR3 length equals 15 residues. CDR1 MDHEN and CDR2 SYDVKM come from the germline V gene. The DNA for the CDR3 is TGTGCCAGCAGAAGACAGGATTATAGCAATCAGCCCCAGCATTTT. It translates to CASRRQDYSNQPQHF.

The gene calls are TRBV4-1 and TRBJ2-6, with 7 bases aligning to TRBD2. The J segment lost 1 base and the V segment lost 0 bases, leaving 9 bases of the junction unmatched. Looked up from germline, CDR1 is MGHRA and CDR2 is YSYEKL. The CDR3 is 19 amino acids. CDR3 in DNA: TGCGCCAGCAGCCAAGAGGGGGAGGGGATCCTATCTGGGGCCAACGTCCTGACTTTC. This codes for CASSQEGEGILSGANVLTF.

This rearrangement joins TRBV29-1 to TRBJ2-5, with 10 bases lining up with TRBD2. The germline V gene has CDR1 SQVTM and CDR2 ANQGSEA. The CDR3 runs to 14 residues. After removal of 6 bases from V and 2 bases from J, the junction contained 6 bases not matched to a gene. CDR3 nucleotides: TGCAGCGTACCACTAGCGGGATGGCAAGAGACCCAGTACTTC. It encodes CSVPLAGWQETQYF.

The chain recombines TRBV6-5 with TRBJ1-5; tentative D call: TRBD1 (5 bases). The length of the CDR3 is 14 residues. Trimming shortened V by 6 bases and J by 5 bases, and 14 bases separated the two germline ends. Germline CDR1 is MNHEY and CDR2 is SVGAGI. The CDR3 DNA reads as TGTGCCAGCAGAGTGGAGGGGTCCCATCAGCCCCAGCATTTT. Its translation: CASRVEGSHQPQHF.

A few counts support this clone. The chain carries TRBV6-1 and TRBJ1-5, with TRBD1 identical over 9 bases. CDR3 length: 15 amino acids. The V segment lost 4 bases and the J segment 3 bases; nucleotides outside the gene matches: 4. CDR1 and CDR2 (germline): MNHNS, SASEGT. Here the CDR3 reads CASSAGQGPNQPQHF. CDR3 sequence (DNA): TGTGCCAGCAGTGCCGGACAGGGGCCCAATCAGCCCCAGCATTTT.

The CDR3 DNA follows: TGTGCCAGCTCCCCGTCCCCAGATACGCAGTATTTT. Its protein product is CASSPSPDTQYF. This rearrangement joins TRBV27 to TRBJ2-3; the D is unclear. Germline-derived CDR1 and CDR2 are MNHEY and SMNVEV (reference sequence). V lost 8 bases and J lost 4, with 10 bases in between. The CDR3 extends over 12 amino acids.

The chain links TRBV27 to TRBJ1-5, with D maybe TRBD1 (5 bases). The CDR3 covers 18 residues. In germline, CDR1 is MNHEY, CDR2 SMNVEV (reference sequence). Between the trimmed V and J ends, which lost 5 bases and 8 bases, there was a span of 28 bases. DNA for the CDR3: TGTGCCAGCAGTATCCAGGCTCCCGGGGGAGAGCAATCAGAGCCCCAGCATTTT. Translating it yields CASSIQAPGGEQSEPQHF.